The present T cell receptor beta chain was sequenced within a study of blood T cell repertoires in COVID-19. Study-level information: Researchers got acute and convalescent COVID-19 samples from the United States, Italy and Spain.

Method: immunoSEQ multiplex PCR; TCRdb's copy keeps in-frame clones and lacks some. The table has over 90,000 clones, more than 85% seen once. The V gene's germline CDR1 is LNHDA and CDR2 SQIVND (reference sequence). The germline V and J ends were trimmed by 6 bases and 6 bases, with 18 bases remaining between them. This CDR3 comprises 15 residues. The rearrangement uses TRBV19 and TRBJ2-4; D is perhaps TRBD2 (6 bases). Sequenced: peripheral blood. This clonotype originated in a man between 18 and 29 years old with acute or convalescent COVID-19. CDR3 bases: TGTGCCAGTAGCCTAGGGACGGGAGTTTCAAACATTCAGTACTTC. Translating gives CASSLGTGVSNIQYF. Drawing the rest from reference TRBV19 and TRBJ2-4, the complete variable domain is DGGITQSPKYLFRKEGQNVTLSCEQNLNHDAMYWYRQDPGQGLRLIYYSQIVNDFQKGDIAEGYSVSREKKESFPLTVTSAQKNPTAFYLCASSLGTGVSNIQYFGAGTRLSVL.